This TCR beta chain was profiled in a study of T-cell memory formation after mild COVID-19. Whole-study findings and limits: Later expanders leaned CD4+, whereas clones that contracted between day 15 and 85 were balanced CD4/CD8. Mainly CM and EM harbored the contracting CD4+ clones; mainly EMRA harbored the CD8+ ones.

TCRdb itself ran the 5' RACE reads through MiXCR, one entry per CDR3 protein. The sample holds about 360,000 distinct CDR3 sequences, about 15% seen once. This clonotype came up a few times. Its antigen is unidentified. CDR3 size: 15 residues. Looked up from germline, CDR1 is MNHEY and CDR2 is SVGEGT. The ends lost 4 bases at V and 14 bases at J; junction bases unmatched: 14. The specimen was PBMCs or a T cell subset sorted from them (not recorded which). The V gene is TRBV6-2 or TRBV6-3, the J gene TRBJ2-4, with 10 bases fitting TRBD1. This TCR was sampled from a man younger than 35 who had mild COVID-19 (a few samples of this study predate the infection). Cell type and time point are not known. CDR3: CASSSTFDRGLIEYF. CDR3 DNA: TGTGCCAGCAGTTCGACCTTTGACAGGGGGCTGATAGAGTACTTC.